This TCR beta chain was identified in a study of T-cell reconstitution after alpha-beta-depleted transplantation in children (dated by TCRdb to 2015 to 2016). About the full investigation: T-cell immune reconstitution after TCRalphabeta/CD19-depleted allogeneic hematopoietic cell transplantation in children was quantitatively tracked in the study by means of TCR repertoire profiling.

Reading from cysteine to phenylalanine, the CDR3 counts 16 amino acids. Only the CDR3 DNA stays, 48 bases, in frame from base 1. The germline V and J ends show losses of 1 base and 6 bases respectively, and no gene match explains 7 bases of the junction. From a lookup of the germline V gene (reference sequence), CDR1 and CDR2 are DFQATT and SNEGSKA. Library creation used PCR. Sequencing instrument: Illumina HiSeq 2500. To normalize quantification of the TCRbeta repertoire, the TCR libraries were built with molecular barcoding that relied on unique molecular identifiers. TCRdb passed the public sequencing reads through fastp at Q25 and MiXCR, retaining productive beta sequences. Each CDR3 protein appears once, grouped with its most common genes and DNA. In this sample the table shows about 600,000 distinct CDR3 sequences, about 10% of which occur a single time. The top ten clonotypes cover 4% of the sample.

Remarks on this clonotype: Which antigen it targets is not known. It has no much larger one-base neighbor in the sample; base qualities were not kept.

The TCR originated in a human donor who donated a stem cell graft to a child with acute myeloid leukemia. Here the sequenced sample was PBMCs from the stem cell graft donor, taken from the stem cell graft. The V and J segments used are TRBV20-1 and TRBJ2-2, and 11 junctional nucleotides match TRBD2. The nucleotides read TGCAGTGCTAGAGTAGCGGGAGGGCCCAAGCCCGGGGAGCTGTTTTTT. Its translation is CSARVAGGPKPGELFF.